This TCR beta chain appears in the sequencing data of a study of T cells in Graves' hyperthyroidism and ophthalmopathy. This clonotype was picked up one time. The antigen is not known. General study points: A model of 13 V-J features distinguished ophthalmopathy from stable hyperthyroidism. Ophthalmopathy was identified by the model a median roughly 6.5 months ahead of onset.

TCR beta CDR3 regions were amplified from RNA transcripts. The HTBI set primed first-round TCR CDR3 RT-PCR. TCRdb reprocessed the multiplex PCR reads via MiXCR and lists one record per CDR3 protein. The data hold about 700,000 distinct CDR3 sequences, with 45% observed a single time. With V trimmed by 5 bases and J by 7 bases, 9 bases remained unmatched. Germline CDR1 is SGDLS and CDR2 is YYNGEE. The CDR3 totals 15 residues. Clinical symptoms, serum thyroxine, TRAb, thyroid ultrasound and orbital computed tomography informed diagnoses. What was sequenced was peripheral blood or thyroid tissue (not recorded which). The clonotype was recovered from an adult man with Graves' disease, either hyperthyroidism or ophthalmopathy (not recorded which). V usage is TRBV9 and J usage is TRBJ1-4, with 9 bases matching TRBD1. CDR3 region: CASSGVQGAREKLFF. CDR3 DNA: TGTGCCAGCAGTGGGGTACAGGGGGCGCGTGAAAAACTGTTTTTT.